These 12 T cell receptor beta chains share one sample of origin, sequenced in a study of shared T cell receptors in the human thymus. The assay was immunoSEQ multiplex PCR, and TCRdb's table has in-frame clones only and misses some. Altogether about 730,000 clones are present, approximately 85% being singletons, with the ten largest covering 0.0095% to 0.013%. The data were also submitted as part of a second study, on human thymus T cells.

The sample taken for sequencing was thymocytes. These receptors originate from a girl under two years old with a congenital heart defect.

The rearrangement joins TRBV27 to TRBJ1-6, with unresolved D. The CDR3 totals 15 residues. Germline V lookup: CDR1 MNHEY, CDR2 SMNVEV (reference sequence). Trimming cost V 2 bases and J 3 bases, with 8 bases left between them. The CDR3 loop reads CASSLIPGYNSPLHF. CDR3 nucleotides: TGTGCCAGCAGTTTAATCCCCGGCTATAATTCACCCCTCCACTTT.

V is TRBV5-6 and J is TRBJ1-1, with D uncertain. Germline CDR1 SGHDT, CDR2 YYEEEE. Trimming removed 4 bases at V and 1 base at J, with 8 bases between. The CDR3 is made up of 13 amino acids. CDR3 residues: CASSPLGNTEAFF. Here the CDR3 DNA reads TGTGCCAGCAGCCCCCTCGGGAACACTGAAGCTTTCTTT.

The chain has TRBV5-6 and TRBJ1-3, with 8 positions matching TRBD1. Germline CDR1 is SGHDT and CDR2 is YYEEEE. Trimming cost V 3 bases and J 0 bases; bases outside gene matches: 2. The CDR3 length is 15 residues. CDR3 sequence: CASSSGQVSGNTIYF. CDR3 DNA sequence: TGTGCCAGCAGCTCGGGACAGGTCTCTGGAAACACCATATATTTT. The whole variable domain, filled in from reference TRBV5-6 and TRBJ1-3, reads DAGVTQSPTHLIKTRGQQVTLRCSPKSGHDTVSWYQQALGQGPQFIFQYYEEEERQRGNFPDRFSGHQFPNYSSELNVNALLLGDSALYLCASSSGQVSGNTIYFGEGSWLTVV.

J is TRBJ1-2 and V is TRBV5-1; D unresolved. From germline, CDR1 is SGHRS and CDR2 YFSETQ. The CDR3 covers 14 residues. V lost 0 bases to trimming and J lost 2 bases, with 8 bases between them. The CDR3 DNA is TGCGCCAGCAGCTTGGGACATCAGAACTATGGCTACACCTTC. This codes for CASSLGHQNYGYTF.

This clone was found once. This sequence joins TRBV6-1 and TRBJ1-2; D gene uncertain. This CDR3 has 14 residues. Trimming left V 2 bases short and J 1 base short, with 8 bases between. Germline CDR1 is MNHNS and CDR2 is SASEGT. CDR3 bases: TGTGCCAGCAGTGAAAGGTACAGTAACTATGGCTACACCTTC. Protein sequence: CASSERYSNYGYTF.

The chain employs TRBV5-4 and TRBJ1-4, with 8 bases that match TRBD1. This CDR3 comprises 18 residues. Germline loops: CDR1 SGHNT, CDR2 YYREEE (reference sequence). With V trimmed by 3 bases and J by 2 bases, 12 bases remained unmatched. The CDR3 loop is CASSSFYGQGGTNEKLFF. For the CDR3, the DNA is TGTGCCAGCAGCTCTTTTTATGGACAGGGTGGGACTAATGAAAAACTGTTTTTT.

The chain employs TRBV5-1 and TRBJ1-1; the D gene is possibly TRBD1 (6 bases). Germline V lookup: CDR1 SGHRS, CDR2 YFSETQ. CDR3 length: 15 amino acids. The germline V and J ends were trimmed by 1 base and 6 bases, with 16 bases remaining between them. CDR3 coding DNA: TGCGCCAGCAGCTTGACTAACAGGGCCTACCCTGAAGCTTTCTTT. Translated, it gives CASSLTNRAYPEAFF.

With respect to this clone: Different DNA sequences within this sample yield the same CDR3. The chain couples TRBV5-1 to TRBJ2-1; 9 bases are shared with TRBD2. Germline V gene lookup returns CDR1 SGHRS and CDR2 YFSETQ. V lost 2 bases, J lost 7 bases, and 1 base stayed unmatched. The CDR3 consists of 13 residues. The CDR3, as DNA: TGCGCCAGCAGCTTCCTAGCGGGGAATGAGCAGTTCTTC. This sequence encodes CASSFLAGNEQFF.

The chain joins TRBV7-2 to TRBJ2-7; tentatively, D is TRBD2 (5 bases). Trimming left V 5 bases short and J 0 bases short, with 23 bases between. Germline V gives CDR1 SGHTA, CDR2 FQGNSA. This CDR3 comprises 18 residues. The chain's CDR3 is CASSPHGKRTPFSYEQYF. The CDR3 nucleotides are TGTGCCAGCAGCCCCCATGGCAAGAGGACTCCTTTCTCCTACGAGCAGTACTTC.

This chain's CDR3 is CASSLARGNHNEQFF. DNA for the CDR3: TGCGCCAGCAGCTTGGCGAGGGGGAACCACAATGAGCAGTTCTTC. The genes are TRBV5-1 and TRBJ2-1, with D perhaps matching TRBD1 (6 bases). CDR3 length: 15 amino acids. Germline V lookup: CDR1 SGHRS, CDR2 YFSETQ. V lost 0 bases and J 5 bases, leaving 12 bases between the germline ends.

This sequence joins TRBV7-8 and TRBJ1-2; 7 positions agree with TRBD1. The CDR3 length is 16 residues. Germline V gives CDR1 SGHVS, CDR2 FQNEAQ. J lost 4 bases, V lost 1 base, and 9 bases had no gene match. CDR3 bases: TGTGCCAGCAGCTTAGGGGGACAGTTTGACTCCTATGGCTACACCTTC. Its translation is CASSLGGQFDSYGYTF.

The V call is TRBV7-9, the J call TRBJ1-2, with TRBD1 matching over 9 bases. CDR1 is SEHNR and CDR2 is FQNEAQ in the germline V gene (reference sequence). This CDR3 region has 13 residues. V lost 6 bases and J lost 8; bases outside the gene matches: 7. The CDR3, as DNA: TGTGCCAGCAGTGCCGGGACAGGGATAGGCTACACCTTC. It codes for CASSAGTGIGYTF.